A single sample is the source of the 6 T cell receptor beta chains below, sequenced in a study of blood T cell repertoires in COVID-19. Data came from immunoSEQ multiplex PCR; TCRdb stores just in-frame clones and leaves some out. The data hold about 110,000 clones, with roughly 84% observed a single time. Sequenced sample: peripheral blood. The receptors originated from a woman between 70 and 85 years old who had recovered from COVID-19.

The CDR3 sequence: CAWSGGTPHSGANVLTF. In DNA, the CDR3 is TGTGCCTGGAGTGGGGGGACACCACACTCTGGGGCCAACGTCCTGACTTTC. The chain is built from TRBV30 and TRBJ2-6; D perhaps matches TRBD1 (6 bases). The ends were cut back, 1 base at V and 0 bases at J, with 13 bases in the middle. The germline gives CDR1 GTSNPN, CDR2 SVGIG (reference sequence). The CDR3 consists of 17 residues. Filled out from reference TRBV30 and TRBJ2-6, the complete variable domain reads SQTIHQWPATLVQPVGSPLSLECTVEGTSNPNLYWYRQAAGRGLQLLFYSVGIGQISSEVPQNLSASRPQDRQFILSSKKLLLSDSGFYLCAWSGGTPHSGANVLTFGAGSRLTVL.

The rearrangement joins TRBV28 to TRBJ2-6; D possibly corresponds to TRBD1 (6 bases). Germline-derived CDR1 and CDR2 are MDHEN and SYDVKM. The CDR3 is 15 residues long. The V end was cut by 5 bases, the J end by 1 base, with 9 bases between. The CDR3 DNA reads TGTGCCAGCAGTCCGCAGGGGTCTGGGGCCAACGTCCTGACTTTC. This sequence encodes CASSPQGSGANVLTF.

The chain recombines TRBV13 with TRBJ2-6, with 8 bases aligning to TRBD1. Germline assignment: CDR1 PRHDT and CDR2 FYEKMQ (reference sequence). Trimming at V came to 5 bases and at J to 2 bases, leaving 5 bases not matched to a gene. The CDR3 is 16 residues long. CDR3 loop: CASSVTTGAGANVLTF. The CDR3 DNA follows: TGTGCCAGCAGCGTAACGACAGGGGCTGGGGCCAACGTCCTGACTTTC.

The chain combines TRBV7-2 with TRBJ2-7; 10 nucleotides match TRBD2. The CDR3 extends over 15 amino acids. Germline lookup yields CDR1 SGHTA and CDR2 FQGNSA. V was clipped by 2 bases and J by 7 bases; unmatched bases: 8. CDR3 protein: CASSLSLAGVGEQYF. The CDR3 coding sequence is TGTGCCAGCAGCTTAAGTCTAGCGGGAGTCGGAGAGCAGTACTTC. The variable domain in full, with the rest retrieved from reference TRBV7-2 and TRBJ2-7, is GAGVSQSPSNKVTEKGKDVELRCDPISGHTALYWYRQSLGQGLEFLIYFQGNSAPDKSGLPSDRFSAERTGGSVSTLTIQRTQQEDSAVYLCASSLSLAGVGEQYFGPGTRLTVT.

The rearrangement joins TRBV30 to TRBJ2-3; 7 nucleotides line up with TRBD1. Germline V lookup: CDR1 GTSNPN, CDR2 SVGIG (reference sequence). V lost 2 bases, J lost 9 bases, and 5 bases stayed unmatched. This CDR3 is 12 amino acids long. The CDR3 here is CAWSHTGETQYF. CDR3 nucleotide sequence: TGTGCCTGGAGTCATACAGGGGAGACGCAGTATTTT.

V and J are TRBV7-8 and TRBJ1-1, with a tentative D call TRBD1 (5 bases). V was shortened by 1 base and J by 1 base, with 10 bases between the two germline ends. Germline V gene lookup returns CDR1 SGHVS and CDR2 FQNEAQ. The CDR3 runs to 15 residues. The CDR3 coding sequence is TGTGCCAGCAGCTTAGGACCTCAGGGGAACACTGAAGCTTTCTTT. Its translation: CASSLGPQGNTEAFF.